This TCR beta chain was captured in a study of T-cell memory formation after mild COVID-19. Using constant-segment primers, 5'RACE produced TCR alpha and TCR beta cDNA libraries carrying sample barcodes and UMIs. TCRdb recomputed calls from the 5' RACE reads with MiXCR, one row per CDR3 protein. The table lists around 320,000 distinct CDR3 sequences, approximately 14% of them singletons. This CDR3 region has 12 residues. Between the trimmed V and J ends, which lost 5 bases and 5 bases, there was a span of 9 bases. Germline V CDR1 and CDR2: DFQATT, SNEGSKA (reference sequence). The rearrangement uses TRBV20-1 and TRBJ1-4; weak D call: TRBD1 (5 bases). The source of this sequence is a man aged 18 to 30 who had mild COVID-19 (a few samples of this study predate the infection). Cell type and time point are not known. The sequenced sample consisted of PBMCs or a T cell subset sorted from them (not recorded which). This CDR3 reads CSALTVNEKLFF. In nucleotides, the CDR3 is TGCAGTGCTTTGACAGTCAATGAAAAACTGTTTTTT.